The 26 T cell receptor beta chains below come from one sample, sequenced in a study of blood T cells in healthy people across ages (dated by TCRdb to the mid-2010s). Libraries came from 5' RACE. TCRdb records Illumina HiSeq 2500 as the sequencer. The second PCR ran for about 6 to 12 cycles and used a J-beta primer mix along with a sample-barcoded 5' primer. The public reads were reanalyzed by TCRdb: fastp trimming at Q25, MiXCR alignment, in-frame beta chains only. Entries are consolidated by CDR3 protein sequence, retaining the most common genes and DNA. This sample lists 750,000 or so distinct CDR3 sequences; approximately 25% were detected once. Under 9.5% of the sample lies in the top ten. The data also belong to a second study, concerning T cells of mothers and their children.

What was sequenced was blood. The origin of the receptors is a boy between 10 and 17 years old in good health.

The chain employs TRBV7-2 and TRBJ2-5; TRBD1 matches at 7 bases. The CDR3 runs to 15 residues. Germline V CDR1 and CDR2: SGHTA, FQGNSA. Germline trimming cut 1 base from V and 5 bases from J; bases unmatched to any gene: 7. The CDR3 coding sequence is TGTGCCAGCAGCTTAGGAGGGGGCTGGCGGGAGACCCAGTACTTC. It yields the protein CASSLGGGWRETQYF.

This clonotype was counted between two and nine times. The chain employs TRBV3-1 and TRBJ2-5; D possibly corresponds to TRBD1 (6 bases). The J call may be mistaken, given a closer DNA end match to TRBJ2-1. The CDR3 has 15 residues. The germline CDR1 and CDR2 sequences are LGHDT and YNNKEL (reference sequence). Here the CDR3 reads CASSQASVQGNEQFF. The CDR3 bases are TGTGCCAGCAGCCAAGCCTCGGTGCAGGGGAATGAGCAGTTCTTC.

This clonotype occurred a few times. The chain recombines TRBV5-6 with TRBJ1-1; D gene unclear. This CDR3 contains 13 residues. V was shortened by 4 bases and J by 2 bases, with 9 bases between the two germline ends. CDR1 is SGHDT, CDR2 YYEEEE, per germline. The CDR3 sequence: CASSPEGNTEAFF. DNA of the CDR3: TGTGCCAGCAGCCCGGAAGGAAACACTGAAGCTTTCTTT.

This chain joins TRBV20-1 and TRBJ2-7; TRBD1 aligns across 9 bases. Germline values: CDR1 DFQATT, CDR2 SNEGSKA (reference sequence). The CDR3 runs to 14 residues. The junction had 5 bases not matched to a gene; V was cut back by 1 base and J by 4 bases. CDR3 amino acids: CSARVTGGQYEQYF. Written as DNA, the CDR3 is TGCAGTGCTAGAGTAACAGGGGGCCAGTACGAGCAGTACTTC.

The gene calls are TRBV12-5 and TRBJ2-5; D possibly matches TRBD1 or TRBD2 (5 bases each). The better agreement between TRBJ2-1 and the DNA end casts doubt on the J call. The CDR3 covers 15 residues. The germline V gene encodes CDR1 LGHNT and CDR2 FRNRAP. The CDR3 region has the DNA TGTGCTAGTGGTGTTGGGACGGACCTCGGCAATGAGCAGTTCTTC. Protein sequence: CASGVGTDLGNEQFF.

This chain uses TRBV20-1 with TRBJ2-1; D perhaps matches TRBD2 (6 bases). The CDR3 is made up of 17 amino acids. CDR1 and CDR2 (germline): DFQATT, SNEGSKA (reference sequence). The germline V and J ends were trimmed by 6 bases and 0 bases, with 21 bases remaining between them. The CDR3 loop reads CSARNGAGDHSYNEQFF. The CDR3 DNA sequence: TGCAGTGCCCGGAACGGAGCGGGCGATCACTCCTACAATGAGCAGTTCTTC.

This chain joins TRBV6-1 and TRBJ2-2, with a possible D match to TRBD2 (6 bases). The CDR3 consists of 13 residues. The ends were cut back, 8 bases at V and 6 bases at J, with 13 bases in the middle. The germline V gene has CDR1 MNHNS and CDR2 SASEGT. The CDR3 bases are TGTGCCAGCGGGAGGATGGGGGCCGGGGAGCTGTTTTTT. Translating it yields CASGRMGAGELFF.

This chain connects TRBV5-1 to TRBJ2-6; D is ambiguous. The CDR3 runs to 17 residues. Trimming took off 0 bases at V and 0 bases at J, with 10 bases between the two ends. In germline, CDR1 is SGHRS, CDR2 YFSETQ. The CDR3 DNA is TGCGCCAGCAGCTTGGCCTACCCTCTCTCTGGGGCCAACGTCCTGACTTTC. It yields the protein CASSLAYPLSGANVLTF.

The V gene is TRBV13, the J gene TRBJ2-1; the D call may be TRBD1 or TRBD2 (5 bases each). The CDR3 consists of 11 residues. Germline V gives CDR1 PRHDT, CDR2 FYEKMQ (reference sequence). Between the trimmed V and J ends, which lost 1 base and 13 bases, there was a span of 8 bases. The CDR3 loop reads CASSLEGTQFF. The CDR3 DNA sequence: TGTGCCAGCAGCTTAGAGGGGACCCAGTTCTTC.

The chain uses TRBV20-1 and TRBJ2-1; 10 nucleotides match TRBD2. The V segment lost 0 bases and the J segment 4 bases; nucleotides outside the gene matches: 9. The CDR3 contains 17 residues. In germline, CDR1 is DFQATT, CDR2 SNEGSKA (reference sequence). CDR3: CSAREGAGGPLYNEQFF. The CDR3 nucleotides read TGCAGTGCTAGAGAGGGAGCGGGAGGGCCACTTTACAATGAGCAGTTCTTC.

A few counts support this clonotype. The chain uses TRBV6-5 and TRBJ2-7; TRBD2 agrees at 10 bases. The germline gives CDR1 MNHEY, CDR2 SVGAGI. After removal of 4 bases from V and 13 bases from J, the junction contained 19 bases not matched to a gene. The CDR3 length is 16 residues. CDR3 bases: TGTGCCAGCAGTTCGTTAGCGGGAGGCAACCAAGAGACCCAATACTTC. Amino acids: CASSSLAGGNQETQYF.

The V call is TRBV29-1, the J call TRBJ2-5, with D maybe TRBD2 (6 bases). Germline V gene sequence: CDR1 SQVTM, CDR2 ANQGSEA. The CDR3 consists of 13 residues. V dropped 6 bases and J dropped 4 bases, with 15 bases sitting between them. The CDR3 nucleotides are TGCAGCGTGGGACTCGGGGGAAGAGAGACCCAGTACTTC. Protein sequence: CSVGLGGRETQYF.

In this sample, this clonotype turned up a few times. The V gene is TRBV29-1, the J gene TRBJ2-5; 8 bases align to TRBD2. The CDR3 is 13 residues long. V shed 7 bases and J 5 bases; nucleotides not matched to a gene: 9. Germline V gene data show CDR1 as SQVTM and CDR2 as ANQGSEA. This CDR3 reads CSAVGGLEETQYF. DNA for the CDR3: TGCAGCGCCGTCGGGGGACTAGAGGAGACCCAGTACTTC.

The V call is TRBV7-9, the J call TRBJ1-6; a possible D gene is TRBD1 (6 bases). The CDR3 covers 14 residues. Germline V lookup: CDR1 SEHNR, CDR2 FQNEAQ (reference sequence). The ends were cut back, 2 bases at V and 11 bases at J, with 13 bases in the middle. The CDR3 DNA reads TGTGCCAGCAGCTTAAAACAGGGATTCGCACCCCTCCACTTT. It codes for CASSLKQGFAPLHF.

The CDR3 DNA reads as TGTGCCAGCAACAATGCACTAGCTACAGATACGCAGTATTTT. This sequence encodes CASNNALATDTQYF. The chain uses TRBV12-3 or TRBV12-4 and TRBJ2-3; weak D call: TRBD2 (6 bases). The CDR3 runs 14 residues. V was shortened by 7 bases and J by 3 bases, with 14 bases between the two germline ends.

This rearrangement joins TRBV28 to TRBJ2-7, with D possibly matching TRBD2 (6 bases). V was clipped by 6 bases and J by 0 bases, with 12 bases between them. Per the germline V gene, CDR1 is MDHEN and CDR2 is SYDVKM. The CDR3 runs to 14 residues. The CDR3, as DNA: TGTGCCAGCAGGGTCCGGGACTTCTCCTACGAGCAGTACTTC. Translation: CASRVRDFSYEQYF. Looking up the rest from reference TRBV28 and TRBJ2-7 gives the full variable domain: DVKVTQSSRYLVKRTGEKVFLECVQDMDHENMFWYRQDPGLGLRLIYFSYDVKMKEKGDIPEGYSVSREKKERFSLILESASTNQTSMYLCASRVRDFSYEQYFGPGTRLTVT.

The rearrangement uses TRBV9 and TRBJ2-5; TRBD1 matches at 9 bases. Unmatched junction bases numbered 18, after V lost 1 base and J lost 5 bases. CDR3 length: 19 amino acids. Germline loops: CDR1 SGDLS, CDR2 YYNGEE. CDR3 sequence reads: CASSVHPTGQGFGGETQYF. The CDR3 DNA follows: TGTGCCAGCAGCGTACATCCCACGGGACAGGGTTTCGGAGGGGAGACCCAGTACTTC.

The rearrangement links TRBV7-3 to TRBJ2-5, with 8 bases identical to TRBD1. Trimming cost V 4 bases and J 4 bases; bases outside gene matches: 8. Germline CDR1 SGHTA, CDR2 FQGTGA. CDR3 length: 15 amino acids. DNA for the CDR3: TGTGCCAGCAGCTCAGGACAGGGAGGTATAGAGACCCAGTACTTC. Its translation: CASSSGQGGIETQYF.

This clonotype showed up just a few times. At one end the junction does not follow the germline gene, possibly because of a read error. The CDR3 region has the DNA TGTGCCAGCAGGTCACAGGGAAGCTCCTACGAGCAGCACTTC. As protein: CASRSQGSSYEQHF. The rearrangement joins TRBV7-2 to TRBJ2-7, with D possibly being TRBD1 (6 bases). CDR1 SGHTA and CDR2 FQGNSA come from the germline V gene. This CDR3 has 14 residues.

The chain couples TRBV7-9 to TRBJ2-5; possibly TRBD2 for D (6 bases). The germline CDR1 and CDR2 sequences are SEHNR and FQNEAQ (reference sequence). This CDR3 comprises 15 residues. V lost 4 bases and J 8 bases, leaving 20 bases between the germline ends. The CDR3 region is CASSSTALLGSTQYF. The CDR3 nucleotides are TGTGCCAGCAGCTCCACCGCGCTCCTCGGGAGTACCCAGTACTTC. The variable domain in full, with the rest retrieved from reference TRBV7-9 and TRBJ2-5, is DTGVSQNPRHKITKRGQNVTFRCDPISEHNRLYWYRQTLGQGPEFLTYFQNEAQLEKSRLLSDRFSAERPKGSFSTLEIQRTEQGDSAMYLCASSSTALLGSTQYFGPGTRLLVL.

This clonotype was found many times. The CDR3, as DNA: TGTGCCAGCAGCCTCCTCGGTCAGAACACCGGGGAGCTGTTTTTT. Translation gives CASSLLGQNTGELFF. The chain links TRBV7-3 to TRBJ2-2; D not resolved. Trimming took off 5 bases at V and 1 base at J, with 11 bases between the two ends. CDR3 length: 15 residues. Germline CDR1 SGHTA, CDR2 FQGTGA. The variable domain in full, completed from reference TRBV7-3 and TRBJ2-2, reads GAGVSQTPSNKVTEKGKYVELRCDPISGHTALYWYRQSLGQGPEFLIYFQGTGAADDSGLPNDRFFAVRPEGSVSTLKIQRTERGDSAVYLCASSLLGQNTGELFFGEGSRLTVL.

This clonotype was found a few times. The CDR3 region is CASRGASSGNTIYF. In DNA form, the CDR3 reads TGTGCCAGCAGAGGAGCGTCCTCTGGAAACACCATATATTTT. This chain links TRBV12-3 or TRBV12-4 with TRBJ1-3; D remains unclear. Trimming shortened V by 6 bases and J by 0 bases, and 9 bases separated the two germline ends. This CDR3 comprises 14 residues.

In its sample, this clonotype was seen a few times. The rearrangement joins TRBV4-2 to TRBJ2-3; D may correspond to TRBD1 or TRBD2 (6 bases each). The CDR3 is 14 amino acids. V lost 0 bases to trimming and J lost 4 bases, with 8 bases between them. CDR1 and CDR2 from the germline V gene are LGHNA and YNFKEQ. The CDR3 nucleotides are TGTGCCAGCAGCCAAGATAGGGGGGCAGATACGCAGTATTTT. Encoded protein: CASSQDRGADTQYF.

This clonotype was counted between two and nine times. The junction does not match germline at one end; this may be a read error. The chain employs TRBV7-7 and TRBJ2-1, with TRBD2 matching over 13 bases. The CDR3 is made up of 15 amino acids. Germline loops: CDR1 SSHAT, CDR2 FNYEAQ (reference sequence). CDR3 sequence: CASSAGLAGDGEQFF. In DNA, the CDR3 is TGTGCTAGCAGCGCAGGACTAGCGGGAGATGGTGAGCAGTTCTTC.

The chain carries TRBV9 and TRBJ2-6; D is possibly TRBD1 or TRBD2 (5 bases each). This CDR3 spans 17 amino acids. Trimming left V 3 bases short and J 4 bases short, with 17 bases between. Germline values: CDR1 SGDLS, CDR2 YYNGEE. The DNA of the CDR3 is TGTGCCAGCAGCGCCTCCGGGGCCCCTACGGGGGCCAACGTCCTGACTTTC. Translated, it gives CASSASGAPTGANVLTF.

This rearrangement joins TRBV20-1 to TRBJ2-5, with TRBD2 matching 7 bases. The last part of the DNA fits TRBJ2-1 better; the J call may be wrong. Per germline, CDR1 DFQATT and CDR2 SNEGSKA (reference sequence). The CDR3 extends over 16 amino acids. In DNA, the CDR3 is TGCAGTGCTAGAGATCGGGGGGATGCAAGGTACAATGAGCAGTTCTTC. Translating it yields CSARDRGDARYNEQFF.